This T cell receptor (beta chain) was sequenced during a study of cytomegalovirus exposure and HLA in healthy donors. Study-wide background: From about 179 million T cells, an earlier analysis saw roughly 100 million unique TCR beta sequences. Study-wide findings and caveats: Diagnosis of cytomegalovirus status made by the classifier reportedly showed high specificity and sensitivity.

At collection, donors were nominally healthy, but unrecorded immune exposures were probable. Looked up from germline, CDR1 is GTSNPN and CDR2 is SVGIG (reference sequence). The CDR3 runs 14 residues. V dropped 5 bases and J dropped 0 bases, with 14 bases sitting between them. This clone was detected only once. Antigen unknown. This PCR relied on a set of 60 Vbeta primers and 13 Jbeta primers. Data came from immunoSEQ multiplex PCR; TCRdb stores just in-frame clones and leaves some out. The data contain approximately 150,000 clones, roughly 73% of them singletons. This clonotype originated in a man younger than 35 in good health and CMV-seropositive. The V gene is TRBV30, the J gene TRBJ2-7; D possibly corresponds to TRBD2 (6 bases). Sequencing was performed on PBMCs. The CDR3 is CAWDKGLISYEQYF. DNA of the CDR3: TGTGCCTGGGATAAGGGACTTATCTCCTACGAGCAGTACTTC. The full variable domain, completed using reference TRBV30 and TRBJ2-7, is SQTIHQWPATLVQPVGSPLSLECTVEGTSNPNLYWYRQAAGRGLQLLFYSVGIGQISSEVPQNLSASRPQDRQFILSSKKLLLSDSGFYLCAWDKGLISYEQYFGPGTRLTVT.